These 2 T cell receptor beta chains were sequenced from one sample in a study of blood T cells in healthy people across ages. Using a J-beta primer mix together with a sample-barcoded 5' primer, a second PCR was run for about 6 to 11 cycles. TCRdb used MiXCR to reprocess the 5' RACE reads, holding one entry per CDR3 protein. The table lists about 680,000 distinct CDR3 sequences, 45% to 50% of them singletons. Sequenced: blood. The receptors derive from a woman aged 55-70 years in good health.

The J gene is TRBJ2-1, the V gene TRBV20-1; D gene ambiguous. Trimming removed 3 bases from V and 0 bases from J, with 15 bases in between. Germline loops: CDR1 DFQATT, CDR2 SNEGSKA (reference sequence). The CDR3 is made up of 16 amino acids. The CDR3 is CSARVRSASSYNEQFF. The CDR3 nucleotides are TGCAGTGCTAGGGTCCGGTCAGCTAGCTCCTACAATGAGCAGTTCTTC.

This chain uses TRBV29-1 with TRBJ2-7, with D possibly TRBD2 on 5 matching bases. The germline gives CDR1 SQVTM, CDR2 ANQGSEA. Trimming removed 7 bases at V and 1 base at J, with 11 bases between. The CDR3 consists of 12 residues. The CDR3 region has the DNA TGCAGCGGGGGAGACTGGTCCTACGAGCAGTACTTC. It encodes CSGGDWSYEQYF.